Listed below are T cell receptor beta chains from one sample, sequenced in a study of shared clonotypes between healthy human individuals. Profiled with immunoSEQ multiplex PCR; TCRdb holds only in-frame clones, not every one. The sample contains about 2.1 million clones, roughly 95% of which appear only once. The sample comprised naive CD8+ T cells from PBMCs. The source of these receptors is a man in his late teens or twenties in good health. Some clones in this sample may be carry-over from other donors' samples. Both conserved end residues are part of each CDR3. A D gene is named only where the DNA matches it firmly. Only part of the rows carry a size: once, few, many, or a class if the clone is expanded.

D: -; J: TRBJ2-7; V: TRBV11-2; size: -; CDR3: CASSPLSSYEQYF; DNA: TGTGCCAGCAGTCCGCTCAGCTCCTACGAGCAGTACTTC
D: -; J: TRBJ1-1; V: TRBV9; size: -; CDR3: CASSVEGYGGTEAFF; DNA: TGTGCCAGCAGCGTAGAAGGGTACGGGGGGACTGAAGCTTTCTTT
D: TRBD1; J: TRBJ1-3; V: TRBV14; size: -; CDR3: CASSSGTGASGNTIYF; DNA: TGTGCCAGCAGCTCCGGGACAGGAGCTTCTGGAAACACCATATATTTT
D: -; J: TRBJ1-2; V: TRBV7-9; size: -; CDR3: CASSPPTPSYGYTF; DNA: TGTGCCAGCAGCCCCCCGACCCCGAGCTATGGCTACACCTTC
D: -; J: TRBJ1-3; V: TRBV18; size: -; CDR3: CASSPPEEEGSGNTIYF; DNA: TGTGCCAGCTCACCACCTGAGGAGGAGGGCTCTGGAAACACCATATATTTT
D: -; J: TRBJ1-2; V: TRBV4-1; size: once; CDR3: CASSQDSWANYGYTF; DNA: TGCGCCAGCAGCCAAGATAGTTGGGCGAACTATGGCTACACCTTC
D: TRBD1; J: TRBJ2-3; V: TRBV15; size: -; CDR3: CATSPGDRGTDTQYF; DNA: TGTGCCACCAGTCCCGGGGACAGGGGTACAGATACGCAGTATTTT
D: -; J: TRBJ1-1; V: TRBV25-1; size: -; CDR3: CASSWGEGNTEAFF; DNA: TGTGCCAGCAGTTGGGGGGAAGGTAACACTGAAGCTTTCTTT
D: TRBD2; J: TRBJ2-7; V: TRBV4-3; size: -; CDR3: CASSQSPTSGSSYEQYF; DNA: TGCGCCAGCAGCCAGAGCCCGACTAGCGGGAGCTCCTACGAGCAGTACTTC
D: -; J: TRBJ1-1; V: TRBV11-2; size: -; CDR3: CASSLAMNTEAFF; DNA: TGTGCCAGCAGCTTAGCAATGAACACTGAAGCTTTCTTT
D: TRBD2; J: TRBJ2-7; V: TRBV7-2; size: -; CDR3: CASSLARLAGVPYEQYF; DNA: TGTGCCAGCAGCTTAGCGCGGCTAGCGGGAGTTCCGTACGAGCAGTACTTC
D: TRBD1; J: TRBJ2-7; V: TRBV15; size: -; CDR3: CASSGTGTSYEQYF; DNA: TGTGCCTCCTCCGGGACAGGGACCTCCTACGAGCAGTACTTC
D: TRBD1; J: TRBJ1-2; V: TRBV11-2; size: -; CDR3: CASSLSRVDRGQGYTF; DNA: TGTGCCAGCAGCTTATCCCGCGTAGACAGGGGGCAAGGCTACACCTTC
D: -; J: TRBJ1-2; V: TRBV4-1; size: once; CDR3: CASSLQRTEGNYGYTF; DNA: TGCGCCAGCAGCCTCCAGCGGACCGAGGGAAACTATGGCTACACCTTC
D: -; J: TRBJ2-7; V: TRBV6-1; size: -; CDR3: CASSELFSRDEQYF; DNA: TGTGCCAGCAGTGAATTGTTCAGCAGGGACGAGCAGTACTTC
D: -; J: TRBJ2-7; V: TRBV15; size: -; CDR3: CATSRDWPSRNEQYF; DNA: TGTGCCACCAGCAGAGATTGGCCAAGTAGAAACGAGCAGTACTTC
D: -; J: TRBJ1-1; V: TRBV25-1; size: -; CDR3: CASSDLYSVKAFF; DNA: TGTGCCAGCAGTGATTTGTATTCCGTCAAGGCTTTCTTT
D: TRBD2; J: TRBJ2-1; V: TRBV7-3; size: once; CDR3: CASSPERGSYNEQFF; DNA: TGTGCCAGCAGCCCCGAGCGCGGGAGCTACAATGAGCAGTTCTTC
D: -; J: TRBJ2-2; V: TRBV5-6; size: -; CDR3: CASSFYHRANTGELFF; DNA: TGTGCCAGCAGTTTCTATCACCGGGCGAACACCGGGGAGCTGTTTTTT
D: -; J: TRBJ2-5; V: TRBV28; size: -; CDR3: CASSLRPSQETQYF; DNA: TGTGCCAGCAGTTTGCGGCCCAGCCAAGAGACCCAGTACTTC
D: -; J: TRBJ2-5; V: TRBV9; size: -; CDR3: CASSVLTAGSQETQYF; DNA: TGTGCCAGCAGCGTTTTAACCGCAGGAAGCCAAGAGACCCAGTACTTC
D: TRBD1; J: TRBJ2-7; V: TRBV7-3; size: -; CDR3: CASSLIGGQAYFSSYEQYF; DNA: TGTGCCAGCAGCTTAATAGGGGGACAGGCTTACTTCAGCTCCTACGAGCAGTACTTC
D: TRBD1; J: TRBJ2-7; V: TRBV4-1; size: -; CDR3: CASSPLGQGRNEQYF; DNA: TGCGCCAGCAGCCCTTTGGGACAGGGGAGGAACGAGCAGTACTTC
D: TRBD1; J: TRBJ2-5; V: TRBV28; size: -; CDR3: CASRGDRDVEETQYF; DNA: TGTGCCAGCAGGGGGGACAGGGATGTGGAAGAGACCCAGTACTTC
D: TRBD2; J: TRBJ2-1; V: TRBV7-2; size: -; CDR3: CASSPGTSGSYNEQFF; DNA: TGTGCCAGCAGCCCCGGGACTAGCGGGAGCTACAATGAGCAGTTCTTC
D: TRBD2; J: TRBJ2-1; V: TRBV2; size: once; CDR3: CASGVTSVSFDEQFF; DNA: TGTGCCAGCGGCGTGACTAGCGTCTCTTTCGATGAGCAGTTCTTC
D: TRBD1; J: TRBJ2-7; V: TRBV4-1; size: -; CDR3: CASSQVGGTGANEQYF; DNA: TGCGCCAGCAGCCAAGTCGGTGGGACAGGGGCCAACGAGCAGTACTTC
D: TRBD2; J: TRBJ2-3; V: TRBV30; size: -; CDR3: CAWSVFGIRSGGGSPTDTQYF; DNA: TGTGCCTGGAGTGTATTTGGGATCCGAAGTGGAGGCGGGAGCCCCACAGATACGCAGTATTTT
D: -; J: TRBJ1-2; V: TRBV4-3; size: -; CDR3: CASSQFGRDYGYTF; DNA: TGCGCCAGCAGCCAATTTGGGCGGGACTATGGCTACACCTTC
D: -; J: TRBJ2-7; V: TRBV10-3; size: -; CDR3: CAISESGRHEQYF; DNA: TGTGCCATCAGTGAGTCAGGGCGACACGAGCAGTACTTC
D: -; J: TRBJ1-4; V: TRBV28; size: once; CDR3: CASSLQGFGEKLFF; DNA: TGTGCCAGCAGTCTACAGGGATTTGGGGAAAAACTGTTTTTT
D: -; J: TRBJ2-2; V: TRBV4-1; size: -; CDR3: CASSPGGGTGELFF; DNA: TGCGCCAGCAGCCCCGGAGGGGGAACCGGGGAGCTGTTTTTT
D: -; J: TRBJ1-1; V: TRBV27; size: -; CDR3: CASSLSIYTNTEAFF; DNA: TGTGCCAGCAGTTTATCGATTTATACCAACACTGAAGCTTTCTTT
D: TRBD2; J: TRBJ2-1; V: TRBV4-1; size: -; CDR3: CASSQVRLAGGPNEQFF; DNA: TGCGCCAGCAGCCAAGTTCGTCTAGCGGGAGGGCCAAATGAGCAGTTCTTC
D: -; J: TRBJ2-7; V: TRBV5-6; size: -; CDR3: CASSLDRNYEQYF; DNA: TGTGCCAGCAGCTTGGACAGGAACTACGAGCAGTACTTC
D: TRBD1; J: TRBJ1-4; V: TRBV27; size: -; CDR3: CASGFSGQDRVANEKLFF; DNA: TGTGCCAGCGGATTCTCGGGACAGGATAGAGTGGCTAATGAAAAACTGTTTTTT
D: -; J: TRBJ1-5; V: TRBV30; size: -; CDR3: CAWSVLSNQPQHF; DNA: TGTGCCTGGAGTGTACTGAGCAATCAGCCCCAGCATTTT
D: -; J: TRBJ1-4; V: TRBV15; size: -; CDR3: CATSRGGTNEKLFF; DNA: TGTGCCACCAGCAGAGGGGGGACTAATGAAAAACTGTTTTTT
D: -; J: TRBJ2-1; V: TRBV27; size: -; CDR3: CASSLGASNEQFF; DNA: TGTGCCAGCAGTTTAGGGGCCAGCAATGAGCAGTTCTTC
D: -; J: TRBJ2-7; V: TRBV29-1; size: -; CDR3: CSVETRRAAYEQYF; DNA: TGCAGCGTTGAAACACGGCGGGCGGCCTACGAGCAGTACTTC
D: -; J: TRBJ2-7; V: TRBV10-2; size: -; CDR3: CASRGYFPYEQYF; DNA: TGCGCCAGCAGAGGCTATTTCCCCTACGAGCAGTACTTC